These 18 T cell receptor beta chains were sequenced from one sample in a study of blood T cells in healthy people across ages. With a J-beta primer mix and a sample-barcoded 5' primer, a second PCR ran roughly 6 to 11 cycles. MiXCR, run by TCRdb on the 5' RACE reads, gives a single entry per CDR3 protein. The repertoire consists of over 1,300,000 distinct CDR3 sequences, with around 59% occurring once and the leading ten covering roughly 7%. The specimen sequenced was blood. These TCRs come from a man younger than 35 in good health.

This clonotype was detected only once. J is TRBJ2-2 and V is TRBV25-1; 8 nucleotides agree with TRBD1. The ends lost 7 bases at V and 4 bases at J; junction bases unmatched: 5. Germline assignment: CDR1 MGHDK and CDR2 SYGVNS. CDR3 length: 14 residues. The CDR3 bases are TGTGCCAGCAAAGGACAGGGCATCACCGGGGAGCTGTTTTTT. Translation gives CASKGQGITGELFF.

The chain combines TRBV6-6 with TRBJ1-4, with TRBD1 as a possible D gene (6 bases). Germline loops: CDR1 MNHNY, CDR2 SVGAGI (reference sequence). The CDR3 has 15 residues. The V gene lost 0 bases and the J gene lost 8 bases, with 13 bases spanning the gap. In nucleotides, the CDR3 is TGTGCCAGCAGTTACTCCGCAGATCAGGGGGAAAAACTGTTTTTT. Protein sequence: CASSYSADQGEKLFF.

The V and J genes are TRBV4-3 and TRBJ2-3; D assignment may be TRBD1 or TRBD2 (5 bases each). The CDR3 covers 16 residues. CDR1 and CDR2 from the germline V gene are LGHNA and YSLEER. V dropped 0 bases and J dropped 4 bases, with 14 bases sitting between them. The DNA of the CDR3 is TGCGCCAGCAGCCAAGATGTGGTGGGGCGGGCAGATACGCAGTATTTT. It yields the protein CASSQDVVGRADTQYF.

The CDR3 region is CASSAFDGAYEQYF. CDR3 coding DNA: TGTGCCAGCAGTGCGTTCGACGGCGCCTACGAGCAGTACTTC. The chain uses TRBV2 and TRBJ2-7; D gene uncertain. Germline V CDR1 and CDR2: SNHLY, FYNNEI. V was clipped by 4 bases and J by 2 bases, with 12 bases between them. This CDR3 region has 14 residues.

The chain has TRBV6-5 and TRBJ2-2; D gene ambiguous. Per germline, CDR1 MNHEY and CDR2 SVGAGI. The CDR3 has 12 residues. Trimming removed 2 bases from V and 6 bases from J, with 4 bases in between. CDR3 sequence: CASSYIAGELFF. DNA for the CDR3: TGTGCCAGCAGTTACATTGCCGGGGAGCTGTTTTTT.

With respect to this clonotype: At one end, the junction sequence differs from germline, possibly due to a read error. V usage is TRBV3-1 and J usage is TRBJ2-7; D gene unclear. Germline V gene data show CDR1 as LGHDT and CDR2 as YNNKEL (reference sequence). This CDR3 has 13 residues. This chain's CDR3 is CVSSQDPGYEQYF. The CDR3 DNA is TGTGTCAGCAGCCAAGACCCTGGGTACGAGCAGTACTTC.

This chain joins TRBV9 and TRBJ2-5, with a weak D call TRBD1 (6 bases). CDR3 length: 16 residues. Trimming shortened V by 4 bases and J by 1 base, and 17 bases separated the two germline ends. Germline CDR1 reads SGDLS; CDR2 reads YYNGEE. CDR3 nucleotides: TGTGCCAGCAGCACCCTCGGGACAACTAGCCAAGAGACCCAGTACTTC. It encodes CASSTLGTTSQETQYF.

This chain uses TRBV5-5 with TRBJ2-3, with 11 bases aligning to TRBD1. V was clipped by 4 bases and J by 2 bases; unmatched bases: 9. The CDR3 has 17 residues. Germline assignment: CDR1 SGHKS and CDR2 YYEKEE (reference sequence). For the CDR3, the DNA is TGTGCCAGCAGCCACGCCAGGGACAGGGGGAACACAGATACGCAGTATTTT. Its protein is CASSHARDRGNTDTQYF.

The gene calls are TRBV12-3 or TRBV12-4 and TRBJ2-3; TRBD1 is a possible D gene (6 bases). The CDR3 loop spans 15 amino acids. The germline V and J ends were trimmed by 5 bases and 2 bases, with 14 bases remaining between them. The CDR3 nucleotides read TGTGCCAGCAGTCTGGACAGCATACTCACAGATACGCAGTATTTT. Protein sequence: CASSLDSILTDTQYF.

V is TRBV4-1 and J is TRBJ1-2; D is undetermined. The ends were cut back, 2 bases at V and 4 bases at J, with 14 bases in the middle. Germline V gives CDR1 MGHRA, CDR2 YSYEKL. CDR3 length equals 15 residues. The CDR3 loop reads CASSQSPGFGYGYTF. The CDR3 coding sequence is TGCGCCAGCAGCCAAAGTCCGGGGTTCGGCTATGGCTACACCTTC.

This clonotype was counted once. The chain recombines TRBV2 with TRBJ2-1; 12 nucleotides match TRBD1. CDR1 is SNHLY, CDR2 FYNNEI, per germline. The junction had 4 bases not matched to a gene; V was cut back by 6 bases and J by 7 bases. This CDR3 is built from 14 residues. The CDR3 spells CASRGTGGANEQFF. Here the CDR3 DNA reads TGTGCCAGCAGGGGGACAGGGGGCGCGAATGAGCAGTTCTTC.

The rearrangement joins TRBV12-3 or TRBV12-4 to TRBJ1-1; D is undetermined. This CDR3 has 14 amino acids. Trimming took 4 bases from V and 1 from J, leaving 10 bases between them. The CDR3 here is CASSSMTSNTEAFF. DNA of the CDR3: TGTGCCAGCAGTTCGATGACGTCGAACACTGAAGCTTTCTTT.

The rearrangement uses TRBV20-1 and TRBJ2-5, with TRBD2 identical over 9 bases. The CDR3 is 13 amino acids. V dropped 6 bases and J dropped 3; count of bases not matched to a gene: 5. Germline CDR1 is DFQATT and CDR2 is SNEGSKA (reference sequence). The CDR3 DNA reads TGCAGTGCGTTATTAGCGGGAGAAGAGACCCAGTACTTC. Residues: CSALLAGEETQYF.

The rearrangement uses TRBV11-2 and TRBJ2-3, with D possibly called TRBD1 or TRBD2 (6 bases each). The CDR3 is 14 residues long. Germline CDR1 reads SGHAT; CDR2 reads FQNNGV. Trimming pared 5 bases from V and 6 bases from J, leaving 15 bases between. The CDR3 region is CASSPTPGADTQYF. CDR3 nucleotide sequence: TGTGCCAGCAGCCCTACGCCGGGGGCGGATACGCAGTATTTT.

J is TRBJ2-7 and V is TRBV20-1; 7 bases fit TRBD1. The CDR3 contains 12 residues. Germline V gene lookup returns CDR1 DFQATT and CDR2 SNEGSKA (reference sequence). Trimming took 8 bases from V and 2 from J; bases not matched to a gene: 6. DNA for the CDR3: TGCAGTACTCATGACAGGGCCTACGAGCAGTACTTC. It yields the protein CSTHDRAYEQYF.

This clonotype was picked up a small number of times. V usage is TRBV4-2 and J usage is TRBJ2-7; 8 bases are shared with TRBD2. Looked up from germline, CDR1 is LGHNA and CDR2 is YNFKEQ. CDR3 length equals 16 residues. Trimming removed 0 bases from V and 5 bases from J; junction bases left unmatched: 9. CDR3 protein: CASSQEAGAVEDEQYF. DNA of the CDR3: TGTGCCAGCAGCCAAGAAGCGGGGGCGGTGGAGGACGAGCAGTACTTC.

CDR3 nucleotide sequence: TGTGCCAGCAGTTACTCGAGTCAGGGGCCTTACAATGAGCAGTTCTTC. Its protein product is CASSYSSQGPYNEQFF. This sequence joins TRBV6-5 and TRBJ2-1, with a weak D call TRBD1 (6 bases). Trimming pared 0 bases from V and 4 bases from J, leaving 13 bases between. Germline V gene lookup returns CDR1 MNHEY and CDR2 SVGAGI. The CDR3 spans 16 residues.

The genes are TRBV12-3 or TRBV12-4 and TRBJ1-6; a possible D gene is TRBD1 (6 bases). The germline V and J ends were trimmed by 4 bases and 7 bases, with 17 bases remaining between them. The CDR3 runs to 16 residues. This chain's CDR3 is CASSSTPQGLNSPLHF. The CDR3 DNA is TGTGCCAGCAGTTCCACCCCACAGGGTCTAAATTCACCCCTCCACTTT.